Described below is a single TCR beta chain sequence and its context. Its antigen is not known. The record originates from a study of T-cell memory formation after mild COVID-19. The overall study: Clusters of TCRs were largely donor specific. Overall study results and limits: Pre-infection memory harbored some responding clones, suggesting cross-reactive memory joined. Contracting clones from day 15 to 85 had balanced CD4/CD8; later expanders favoured CD4+.

Per the germline V gene, CDR1 is SNHLY and CDR2 is FYNNEI. The V end was cut by 5 bases, the J end by 2 bases, with 12 bases between. The CDR3 spans 14 residues. The TCR alpha and TCR beta cDNA libraries, bearing sample barcodes and UMIs, were generated by 5'RACE using constant-segment primers. In TCRdb, the 5' RACE reads were re-called with MiXCR into one record per CDR3 protein. The table has more than 300,000 distinct CDR3 sequences, approximately 15% seen once. The chain employs TRBV2 and TRBJ1-2; the D gene is possibly TRBD1 (5 bases). The origin of this receptor is a man aged 18 to 30 who had mild COVID-19 (a few samples of this study predate the infection). Cell type and time point are not known. Material for sequencing was PBMCs or a T cell subset sorted from them (not recorded which). The CDR3 DNA sequence: TGTGCCAGCAGTAACCGGGCAGGGAACTATGGCTACACCTTC. Amino acids: CASSNRAGNYGYTF.